This T cell receptor beta chain was recorded in a study of blood T cell repertoires in COVID-19. Overall study: Collection of acute and convalescent COVID-19 samples took place in the United States, Italy and Spain.

Per the germline V gene, CDR1 is LNHDA and CDR2 is SQIVND (reference sequence). V lost 5 bases and J lost 3; bases outside the gene matches: 6. The CDR3 has 14 amino acids. TCRdb's copy holds only in-frame clones and misses some; the assay was immunoSEQ multiplex PCR. The profile shows under 150,000 clones, roughly four fifths of them singletons. This receptor was obtained from a human donor in a cohort sampled during active COVID-19. Sequenced material: peripheral blood. The chain has TRBV19 and TRBJ1-2; 7 nucleotides align to TRBD1. CDR3 in DNA: TGTGCCAGTAGTCTCCGGGACAGATACTATGGCTACACCTTC. Amino acid sequence: CASSLRDRYYGYTF.